This T cell receptor beta chain originates from a study of blood T cell repertoires in COVID-19. Study-wide background: Whether acute or convalescent, the COVID-19 samples came from the United States, Italy and Spain. T cells, B-cell-depleted T cells, or PBMCs provided the cDNA or gDNA that served as material.

This CDR3 is 16 amino acids long. After removal of 2 bases from V and 0 bases from J, the junction contained 7 bases not matched to a gene. Germline V gene lookup returns CDR1 SGHTS and CDR2 YDEGEE. Per the original data handling: Reference gene primer amplification gave estimated nucleated cell counts. The protocol was immunoSEQ multiplex PCR, while the TCRdb copy is restricted to in-frame clones and leaves out a portion. Clonal size and the V and J genes are those of that table, whereas D and trimming came from the DNA. The sample holds 62,000 or so clones, roughly four fifths seen once. Sequencing was carried out using peripheral blood. The V call is TRBV5-8, the J call TRBJ1-1; TRBD1 aligns across 7 bases. The clonotype was recovered from a human donor in a cohort sampled during active COVID-19. CDR3 loop: CASSFEGARVNTEAFF. The DNA for the CDR3 is TGTGCCAGCAGCTTTGAGGGGGCTCGGGTGAACACTGAAGCTTTCTTT.